This T cell receptor (beta chain) originates from a study of molecular identifiers for immune sequencing clone quantification. Previously described methods and listed TCR primers produced bulk TCR libraries. TCRdb re-derived calls from the PCR reads in MiXCR, one entry per CDR3 protein. Of more than 300,000 distinct CDR3 sequences in the sample, around 21% are singletons; the top ten hold roughly 0.86%. The germline V gene has CDR1 MGHRA and CDR2 YSYEKL. V lost 0 bases and J lost 4, with 15 bases in between. The CDR3 is 17 amino acids. The receptor's source is a human donor in good health. Some libraries in this study had Jurkat cell RNA spiked in. Sequencing was carried out using naive CD8+ T cells from blood, with Jurkat cell RNA spiked in. Subset described: FACS-sorted CD8+CD4-CCR7+CD45RA+ naive T cells. The rearrangement links TRBV4-1 to TRBJ2-2; D is possibly TRBD1 (5 bases). CDR3 in amino acids: CASSQDPPQGSTGELFF. The CDR3 DNA reads as TGCGCCAGCAGCCAAGATCCCCCGCAGGGATCCACCGGGGAGCTGTTTTTT.